A selection of T cell receptor beta chains follows, all from one sample in a study of T cell responses to AZD1222 COVID-19 vaccine. Assay: immunoSEQ multiplex PCR; the TCRdb copy retains only in-frame clones and omits some. The data contain about 130,000 clones, just over 85% of them singletons. Sequenced here: peripheral blood, sampled on day 0 of AZD1222 vaccination. These receptors originate from an adult in good health. CDR3s include the opening cysteine and the closing phenylalanine or tryptophan. D genes are given only for firm matches. Clone size is given for some rows only: seen once, a few or many times, or a class if the clone is expanded.

v_call: TRBV28; d_call: TRBD2; clone_size: few; j_call: TRBJ2-7; cdr3_nt: TGTGCCAGCAGGGCGGGGGGCCGAGGTATCGAGCAGTACTTC; cdr3_aa: CASRAGGRGIEQYF
v_call: TRBV3-1/TRBV3-2; d_call: -; clone_size: -; j_call: TRBJ1-5; cdr3_nt: TGTGCCAGCAGCCAAGGGTCTCGCATAAATCAGCCCCAGCATTTT; cdr3_aa: CASSQGSRINQPQHF
v_call: TRBV7-2; d_call: TRBD1; clone_size: -; j_call: TRBJ2-7; cdr3_nt: TGTGCCAGCAGCTTCTCCGGGACAGGGGGTTACCACGAGCAGTACTTC; cdr3_aa: CASSFSGTGGYHEQYF
v_call: TRBV28; d_call: -; clone_size: once; j_call: TRBJ1-3; cdr3_nt: TGTGCCAGCAGCACCCAGACGACCTCTGGAAACACCATATATTTT; cdr3_aa: CASSTQTTSGNTIYF
v_call: TRBV6-5; d_call: TRBD2; clone_size: once; j_call: TRBJ2-7; cdr3_nt: TGTGCCACACCTAGCGGGGCAAGCTCCTACGAGCAGTACTTC; cdr3_aa: CATPSGASSYEQYF
v_call: TRBV18; d_call: -; clone_size: -; j_call: TRBJ1-6; cdr3_nt: TGTGCCAGCTCAGACCAAGTAGCCGGAATTGGCAATTCACCCCTCCACTTT; cdr3_aa: CASSDQVAGIGNSPLHF
v_call: TRBV4-3; d_call: -; clone_size: -; j_call: TRBJ1-1; cdr3_nt: TGCGCCAGCAGCCAAGATTGGGCCACAGGACATAGCGCTGAAGCTTTCTTT; cdr3_aa: CASSQDWATGHSAEAFF
v_call: TRBV5-4; d_call: TRBD2; clone_size: -; j_call: TRBJ2-5; cdr3_nt: TGTGCCAGCAGCGGCGGGGGGGCCCAAGAGACCCAGTACTTC; cdr3_aa: CASSGGGAQETQYF
v_call: TRBV30; d_call: TRBD1; clone_size: -; j_call: TRBJ2-3; cdr3_nt: TGTGCCTGGAGTTCCCCAGGGGGTTTATCAGATACGCAGTATTTT; cdr3_aa: CAWSSPGGLSDTQYF
v_call: TRBV27; d_call: -; clone_size: -; j_call: TRBJ2-1; cdr3_nt: TGTGCCAGCACCAGAGCCGGGGCGCAGGTCAATGAGCAGTTCTTC; cdr3_aa: CASTRAGAQVNEQFF
v_call: TRBV19; d_call: -; clone_size: -; j_call: TRBJ1-1; cdr3_nt: TGTGCCAGTAGGCGGGATTCGAACACTGAAGCTTTCTTT; cdr3_aa: CASRRDSNTEAFF
v_call: TRBV4-1; d_call: -; clone_size: -; j_call: TRBJ1-3; cdr3_nt: TGCGCCAGCAGCCAAGACCCAGGGCTCTCTGGAAACACCATATATTTT; cdr3_aa: CASSQDPGLSGNTIYF
v_call: TRBV6-5; d_call: -; clone_size: -; j_call: TRBJ2-3; cdr3_nt: TGTGCCAGCAACCGACTAAAACGCACAGATACGCAGTATTTT; cdr3_aa: CASNRLKRTDTQYF
v_call: TRBV21-1; d_call: -; clone_size: -; j_call: TRBJ2-3; cdr3_nt: TGTGCCAGCAGCCTACGGACTAGCGGGATCACAGATACGCAGTATTTT; cdr3_aa: CASSLRTSGITDTQYF
v_call: TRBV2; d_call: -; clone_size: -; j_call: TRBJ1-5; cdr3_nt: TGTGCCAGCAGTGGCGCCCGGGTAGAGCGGCAGCCCCAGCATTTT; cdr3_aa: CASSGARVERQPQHF
v_call: TRBV10-2; d_call: -; clone_size: -; j_call: TRBJ2-5; cdr3_nt: TGCGCCAGCAGGGCGGGGAACCAAGAGACCCAGTACTTC; cdr3_aa: CASRAGNQETQYF
v_call: TRBV29-1; d_call: -; clone_size: -; j_call: TRBJ2-7; cdr3_nt: TGCAGCGCCCAGGAAGGGGTCCACGAGCAGTACTTC; cdr3_aa: CSAQEGVHEQYF
v_call: TRBV4-1; d_call: TRBD1; clone_size: -; j_call: TRBJ1-4; cdr3_nt: TGCGCCAGCAGCACCCGGACAGGGATTGAAAAACTGTTTTTT; cdr3_aa: CASSTRTGIEKLFF
v_call: TRBV6-6; d_call: -; clone_size: -; j_call: TRBJ1-5; cdr3_nt: TGTGCCAGCAGTTCTGGGTTGTTGCAGTCCAATCAGCCCCAGCATTTT; cdr3_aa: CASSSGLLQSNQPQHF
v_call: TRBV30; d_call: -; clone_size: -; j_call: TRBJ1-5; cdr3_nt: TGTGCCTGGGGGGAAGGGAACTCCCAGCATTTT; cdr3_aa: CAWGEGNSQHF
v_call: TRBV19; d_call: -; clone_size: -; j_call: TRBJ2-3; cdr3_nt: TGTGCCAGTAGCAATCCGGGAGTCGGAGATACGCAGTATTTT; cdr3_aa: CASSNPGVGDTQYF
v_call: TRBV7-8; d_call: TRBD2; clone_size: -; j_call: TRBJ2-3; cdr3_nt: TGTGCCAGCAGCCCGGGGGAGCGGGGGGGCGCAGATACGCAGTATTTT; cdr3_aa: CASSPGERGGADTQYF
v_call: TRBV30; d_call: -; clone_size: -; j_call: TRBJ2-7; cdr3_nt: TGTGCCTGGAGGGAAATGGGGGCCCACGAGCAGTACTTC; cdr3_aa: CAWREMGAHEQYF
v_call: TRBV3-1/TRBV3-2; d_call: TRBD1; clone_size: -; j_call: TRBJ1-1; cdr3_nt: TGTGCCAGCAGCCCCCCCCGGGACAGGGGGCTGAACACTGAAGCTTTCTTT; cdr3_aa: CASSPPRDRGLNTEAFF
v_call: TRBV5-1; d_call: TRBD1; clone_size: -; j_call: TRBJ2-3; cdr3_nt: TGCGCCAGCAGCTTGGGACAGGGTAGCACAGATACGCAGTATTTT; cdr3_aa: CASSLGQGSTDTQYF
v_call: TRBV18; d_call: TRBD1; clone_size: -; j_call: TRBJ2-7; cdr3_nt: TGTGCCAGCTCACGACAGGGGGACGAGCAGTACTTC; cdr3_aa: CASSRQGDEQYF
v_call: TRBV4-3; d_call: TRBD2; clone_size: -; j_call: TRBJ2-1; cdr3_nt: TGCGCCAGCAGCCAAGACAGGAGCGGGACCGATTTCGTGGGTGAGCAGTTCTTC; cdr3_aa: CASSQDRSGTDFVGEQFF
v_call: TRBV7-8; d_call: -; clone_size: -; j_call: TRBJ2-2; cdr3_nt: TGTGCCAGCAGCTTAGTAGTCGACGGGGAGCTGTTTTTT; cdr3_aa: CASSLVVDGELFF
v_call: TRBV1; d_call: -; clone_size: -; j_call: TRBJ2-7; cdr3_nt: TGCACCAGCAGCCAGCGGGAGGGAACGGGGGAGCAGTACTTC; cdr3_aa: CTSSQREGTGEQYF
v_call: TRBV5-4; d_call: -; clone_size: -; j_call: TRBJ1-4; cdr3_nt: TGTGCCAGCAGCCCCACGGGAGGGTATAATGAAAAACTGTTTTTT; cdr3_aa: CASSPTGGYNEKLFF